This entry concerns a single TCR beta chain. Per the germline V gene, CDR1 is LGHDT and CDR2 is YNNKEL (reference sequence). V lost 2 bases and J 5 bases, leaving 12 bases between the germline ends. The CDR3 runs to 14 residues. TCRdb reprocessed the reads with MiXCR, giving one entry per CDR3 protein. This sample yields approximately 290,000 distinct CDR3 sequences, of which roughly 24% are seen a single time; over 11% belongs to the top ten. This sample is drawn from a study of T cell repertoires in cytomegalovirus infection. This chain links TRBV3-1 with TRBJ1-1; D uncertain. The receptor was isolated from a human donor in good health (CMV status not recorded). Some clones in this sample may be carry-over from other donors' samples. Source material: PBMCs. This chain's CDR3 is CASSQPGGRTEAFF. Written as DNA, the CDR3 is TGTGCCAGCAGCCAACCGGGAGGTAGGACTGAAGCTTTCTTT.